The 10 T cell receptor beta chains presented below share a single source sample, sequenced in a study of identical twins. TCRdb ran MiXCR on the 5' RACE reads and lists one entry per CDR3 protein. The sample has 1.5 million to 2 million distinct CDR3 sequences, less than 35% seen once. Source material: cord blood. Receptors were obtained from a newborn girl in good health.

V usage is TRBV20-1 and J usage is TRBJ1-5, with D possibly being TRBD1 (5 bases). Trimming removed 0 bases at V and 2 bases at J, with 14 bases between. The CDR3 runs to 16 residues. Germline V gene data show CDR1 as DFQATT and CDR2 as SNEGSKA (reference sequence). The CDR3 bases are TGCAGTGCTAGAGATTGTAACGGGGGACGCAATCAGCCCCAGCATTTT. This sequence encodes CSARDCNGGRNQPQHF.

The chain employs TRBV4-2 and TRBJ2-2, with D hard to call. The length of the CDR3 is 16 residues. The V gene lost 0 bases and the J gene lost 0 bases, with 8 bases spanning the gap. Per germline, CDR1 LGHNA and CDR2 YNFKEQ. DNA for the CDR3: TGTGCCAGCAGCCAAGATTGGCAGTCGAACACCGGGGAGCTGTTTTTT. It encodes CASSQDWQSNTGELFF.

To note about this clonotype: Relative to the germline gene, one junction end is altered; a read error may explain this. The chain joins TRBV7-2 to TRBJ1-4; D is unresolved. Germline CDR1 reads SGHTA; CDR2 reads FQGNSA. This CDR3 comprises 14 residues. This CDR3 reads CASSFSATSEKLFF. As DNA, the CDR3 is TGTGCCAGCAGCTTCTCTGCGACTAGTGAAAAACTGTTTTTT.

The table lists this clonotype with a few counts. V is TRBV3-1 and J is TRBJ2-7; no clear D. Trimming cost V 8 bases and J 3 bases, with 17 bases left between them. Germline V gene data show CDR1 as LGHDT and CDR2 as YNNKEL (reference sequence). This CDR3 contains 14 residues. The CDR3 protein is CASSPTPDVYEQYF. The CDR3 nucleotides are TGTGCCAGCTCACCGACTCCGGATGTCTACGAGCAGTACTTC.

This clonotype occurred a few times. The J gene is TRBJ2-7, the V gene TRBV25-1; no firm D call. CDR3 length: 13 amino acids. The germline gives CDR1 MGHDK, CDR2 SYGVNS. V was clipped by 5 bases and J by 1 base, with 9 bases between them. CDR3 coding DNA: TGTGCCAGCAGTTCCAGGAAATCCTACGAGCAGTACTTC. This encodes CASSSRKSYEQYF.

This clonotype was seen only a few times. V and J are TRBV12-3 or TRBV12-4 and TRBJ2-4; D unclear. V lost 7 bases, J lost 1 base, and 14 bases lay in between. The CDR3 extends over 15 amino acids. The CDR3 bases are TGTGCCAGCACTCAAGGCCCTCTGGCCAAAAACATTCAGTACTTC. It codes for CASTQGPLAKNIQYF.

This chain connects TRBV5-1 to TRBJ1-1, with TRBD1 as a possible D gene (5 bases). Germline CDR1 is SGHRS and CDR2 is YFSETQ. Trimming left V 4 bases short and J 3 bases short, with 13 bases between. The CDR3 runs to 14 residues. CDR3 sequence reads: CASSIRAKDTEAFF. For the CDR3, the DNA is TGCGCCAGCAGCATCAGGGCCAAGGACACTGAAGCTTTCTTT. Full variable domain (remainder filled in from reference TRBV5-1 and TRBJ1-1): KAGVTQTPRYLIKTRGQQVTLSCSPISGHRSVSWYQQTPGQGLQFLFEYFSETQRNKGNFPGRFSGRQFSNSRSEMNVSTLELGDSALYLCASSIRAKDTEAFFGQGTRLTVV.

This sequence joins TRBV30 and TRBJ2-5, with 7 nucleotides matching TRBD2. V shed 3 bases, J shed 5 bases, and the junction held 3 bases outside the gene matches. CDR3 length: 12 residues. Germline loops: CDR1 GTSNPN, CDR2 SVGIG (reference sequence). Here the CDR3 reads CAWSAGVETQYF. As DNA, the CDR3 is TGTGCCTGGAGCGCGGGGGTGGAGACCCAGTACTTC.

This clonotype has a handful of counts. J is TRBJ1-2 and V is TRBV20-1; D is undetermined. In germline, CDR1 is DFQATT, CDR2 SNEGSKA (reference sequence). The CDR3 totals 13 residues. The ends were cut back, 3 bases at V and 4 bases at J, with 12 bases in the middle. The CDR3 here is CSASLETSYGYTF. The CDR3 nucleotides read TGCAGTGCTAGCCTAGAAACCTCCTATGGCTACACCTTC.

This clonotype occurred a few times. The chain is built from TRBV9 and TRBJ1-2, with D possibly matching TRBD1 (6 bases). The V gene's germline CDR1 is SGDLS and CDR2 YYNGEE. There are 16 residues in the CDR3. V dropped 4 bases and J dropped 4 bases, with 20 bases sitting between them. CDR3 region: CASSPLTSGGGYGYTF. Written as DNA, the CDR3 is TGTGCCAGCAGCCCCCTAACGAGCGGGGGCGGCTATGGCTACACCTTC.